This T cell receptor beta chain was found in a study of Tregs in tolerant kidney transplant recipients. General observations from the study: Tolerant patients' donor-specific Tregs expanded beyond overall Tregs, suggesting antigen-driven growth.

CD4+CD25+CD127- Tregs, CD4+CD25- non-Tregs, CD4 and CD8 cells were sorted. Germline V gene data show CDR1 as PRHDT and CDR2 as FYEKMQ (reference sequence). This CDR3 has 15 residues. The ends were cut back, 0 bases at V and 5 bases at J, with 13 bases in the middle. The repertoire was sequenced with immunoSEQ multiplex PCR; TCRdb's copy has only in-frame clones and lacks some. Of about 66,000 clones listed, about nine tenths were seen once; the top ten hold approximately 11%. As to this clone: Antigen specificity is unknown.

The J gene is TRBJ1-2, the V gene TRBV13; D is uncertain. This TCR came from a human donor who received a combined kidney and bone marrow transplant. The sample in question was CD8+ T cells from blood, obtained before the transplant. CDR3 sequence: CASSLGGGGRYGYTF. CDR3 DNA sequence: TGTGCCAGCAGCTTAGGAGGCGGAGGGCGGTATGGCTACACCTTC.